This TCR beta chain was recovered during a study of shared clonotypes between healthy human individuals. Across the whole study: The cohort had two women and a few men, ages 18 to 49.

Sequencing was performed with immunoSEQ multiplex PCR; in TCRdb, only in-frame clones are kept and a portion is missing. The sample has more than 400,000 clones; 81% are singletons. Germline V gene lookup returns CDR1 SGHTS and CDR2 YDEGEE. V gave up 4 bases and J gave up 0 bases, with 16 bases separating them. The CDR3 covers 16 residues. This clone was picked up a small number of times. The material sequenced was PBMCs. The chain has TRBV5-8 and TRBJ1-1, with a weak D call TRBD1 (5 bases). The sequence derives from a woman aged 40 to 55 in good health. Some clones in this sample may be carry-over from other donors' samples. For the CDR3, the DNA is TGTGCCAGCAGCCCCCGATGGGGCGGATTGAACACTGAAGCTTTCTTT. It translates to CASSPRWGGLNTEAFF.